This TCR beta chain emerged from a study of T-cell memory formation after mild COVID-19. Background on the study: The two donors had largely donor-specific TCR clusters.

This clonotype has a handful of counts. No antigen is known for it. Each CDR3 protein gets one entry after TCRdb re-called the 5' RACE reads with MiXCR. The repertoire holds about 190,000 distinct CDR3 sequences, with 27% as singletons. CDR3 size: 15 residues. Between the trimmed V and J ends, which lost 1 base and 5 bases, there was a span of 11 bases. The germline CDR1 and CDR2 sequences are SGHVS and FQNEAQ. Study-level findings and limits: Several responding clones turned up in pre-infection memory, indicating that cross-reactive memory may have taken part. Whereas later expanders leaned CD4+, clones contracting day 15 to 85 showed a balanced CD4/CD8 makeup.

The clonotype was recovered from an adult woman who had mild COVID-19 (a few samples of this study predate the infection). Cell type and time point are not known. This rearrangement joins TRBV7-8 to TRBJ2-2; tentative D call: TRBD1 (5 bases). Source material: PBMCs or a T cell subset sorted from them (not recorded which). The CDR3 nucleotides read TGTGCCAGCAGCTTAGGCCCAGGGCAGACCGGGGAGCTGTTTTTT. This translates into CASSLGPGQTGELFF. Full variable domain (remainder filled in from reference TRBV7-8 and TRBJ2-2): GAGVSQSPRYKVAKRGQDVALRCDPISGHVSLFWYQQALGQGPEFLTYFQNEAQLDKSGLPSDRFFAERPEGSVSTLKIQRTQQEDSAVYLCASSLGPGQTGELFFGEGSRLTVL.